A single sample is the source of the 6 T cell receptor beta chains below, sequenced in a study of blood T cell repertoires in COVID-19. TCRdb's copy holds only in-frame clones and misses some; the assay was immunoSEQ multiplex PCR. The sample has about 170,000 clones, more than 85% seen once. The sequencing sample was made of peripheral blood. These receptor sequences come from a woman over 75 with COVID-19, enrolled during active disease.

This clone was recorded once. The chain links TRBV9 to TRBJ2-3; D may be TRBD2 (6 bases). The V end was cut by 0 bases, the J end by 3 bases, with 20 bases between. Germline CDR1 reads SGDLS; CDR2 reads YYNGEE. This CDR3 comprises 18 residues. The DNA of the CDR3 is TGTGCCAGCAGCGTAGCTACGTCTAGCGAGACCTGGACAGATACGCAGTATTTT. Its protein is CASSVATSSETWTDTQYF. Full variable domain (outside the CDR3, taken from reference TRBV9 and TRBJ2-3): DSGVTQTPKHLITATGQRVTLRCSPRSGDLSVYWYQQSLDQGLQFLIQYYNGEERAKGNILERFSAQQFPDLHSELNLSSLELGDSALYFCASSVATSSETWTDTQYFGPGTRLTVL.

This sequence joins TRBV28 and TRBJ1-1; weak D call: TRBD1 (5 bases). The germline V gene encodes CDR1 MDHEN and CDR2 SYDVKM. The CDR3 length is 14 residues. V lost 6 bases and J 0 bases, leaving 11 bases between the germline ends. The DNA for the CDR3 is TGTGCCAGCAGGATGACAGAGATGAACACTGAAGCTTTCTTT. Translating it yields CASRMTEMNTEAFF.

The rearrangement uses TRBV5-5 and TRBJ2-1; no definite D call. Germline V CDR1 and CDR2: SGHKS, YYEKEE (reference sequence). CDR3 size: 15 residues. Trimming pared 7 bases from V and 1 base from J, leaving 15 bases between. The CDR3 reads CASSHKAASYNEQFF. CDR3 DNA sequence: TGTGCCAGCTCTCATAAGGCGGCTTCCTACAATGAGCAGTTCTTC.

J is TRBJ1-3 and V is TRBV4-1; tentatively, D is TRBD1 (5 bases). This CDR3 has 15 residues. V lost 1 base to trimming and J lost 0 bases, with 7 bases between them. CDR1 and CDR2 (germline): MGHRA, YSYEKL. The CDR3 coding sequence is TGCGCCAGCAGCCAAGGACAGAACTCTGGAAACACCATATATTTT. Its protein product is CASSQGQNSGNTIYF.

The chain links TRBV5-4 to TRBJ1-1, with a weak D call TRBD1 (6 bases). Germline CDR1 SGHNT, CDR2 YYREEE (reference sequence). This CDR3 is built from 15 residues. The V end was cut by 2 bases, the J end by 6 bases, with 17 bases between. The CDR3 reads CASSFDSLQGAEAFF. CDR3 sequence (DNA): TGTGCCAGCAGCTTCGATTCGCTACAGGGAGCTGAAGCTTTCTTT.

The chain joins TRBV6-1 to TRBJ1-3; 8 nucleotides align to TRBD1. In germline, CDR1 is MNHNS, CDR2 SASEGT. V lost 3 bases, J lost 0 bases, and 4 bases stayed unmatched. The CDR3 is 16 amino acids. CDR3 bases: TGTGCCAGCAGTGACGGTCAGGGGGCCTCTGGAAACACCATATATTTT. It codes for CASSDGQGASGNTIYF.